These 22 T cell receptor beta chains share one sample of origin, sequenced in a study of human T cells and chemical hapten exposure. One entry per CDR3 protein, called by TCRdb with MiXCR from the RACE reads. There are approximately 350,000 distinct CDR3 sequences in the sample; nearly 6.5% occur only once, and around 5.6% lies in the top ten. The time point here: patch test 2, 6 weeks after DPC sensitization. Regarding treatment: therapeutic diphenylcyclopropenone sensitization with weekly scalp DPC. The source was whole blood, collected in connection with sensitization to the hapten diphenylcyclopropenone (DPC). The receptor source for this set is a woman younger than 35 with alopecia areata. Some clones in this sample may be carry-over from other donors' samples.

In this sample, this clonotype turned up many times. The J gene is TRBJ1-3, the V gene TRBV4-1; 7 nucleotides match TRBD1. J gave up 4 bases and V 0 bases, and 3 bases lay outside the gene matches. The germline V gene has CDR1 MGHRA and CDR2 YSYEKL. The CDR3 extends over 15 amino acids. In DNA, the CDR3 is TGCGCCAGCAGCCAAGAAGGGGGCCTGGGAAACACCATATATTTT. Encoded protein: CASSQEGGLGNTIYF.

This clonotype was found a few times. The rearrangement links TRBV9 to TRBJ2-3, with 12 bases identical to TRBD2. With V trimmed by 4 bases and J by 7 bases, 7 bases remained unmatched. Per the germline V gene, CDR1 is SGDLS and CDR2 is YYNGEE. The CDR3 has 15 residues. CDR3 sequence (DNA): TGTGCCAGCAGCCCCTCTAGCGGGGGGGGGTATACGCAGTATTTT. Protein: CASSPSSGGGYTQYF.

This clonotype was seen repeatedly, ten times or more. The CDR3 region is CSATIKRGMKEETQYF. CDR3 nucleotides: TGCAGTGCCACGATAAAGCGGGGGATGAAGGAAGAGACCCAGTACTTC. The chain employs TRBV20-1 and TRBJ2-5; 8 bases line up with TRBD2. Trimming cost V 6 bases and J 3 bases; bases outside gene matches: 15. The CDR3 loop spans 16 amino acids. Germline lookup yields CDR1 DFQATT and CDR2 SNEGSKA (reference sequence).

The sample holds a few counts of this clonotype. The chain links TRBV3-1 to TRBJ1-4; 7 nucleotides align to TRBD1. The CDR3 covers 15 residues. J gave up 8 bases and V 4 bases, and 10 bases lay outside the gene matches. CDR1 is LGHDT and CDR2 is YNNKEL in the germline V gene (reference sequence). Here the CDR3 DNA reads TGTGCCAGCAGCCTAGGAGGGGGCGTTGAGGAAAAACTGTTTTTT. This codes for CASSLGGGVEEKLFF.

This clonotype was observed many times. The genes are TRBV2 and TRBJ1-6, with 7 positions matching TRBD1. CDR3 length equals 14 residues. Germline lookup yields CDR1 SNHLY and CDR2 FYNNEI. Trimming at V came to 7 bases and at J to 7 bases, leaving 7 bases not matched to a gene. The CDR3 region has the DNA TGTGCCAGCACATCCCGGGACAGAAATTCACCCCTCCACTTT. This sequence encodes CASTSRDRNSPLHF.

This clonotype was detected only a few times. This chain uses TRBV29-1 with TRBJ2-3, with D perhaps matching TRBD1 (5 bases). The CDR3 is made up of 16 amino acids. Germline assignment: CDR1 SQVTM and CDR2 ANQGSEA. Trimming cost V 4 bases and J 2 bases, with 19 bases left between them. The CDR3 region is CSVAPITGELTDTQYF. For the CDR3, the DNA is TGCAGCGTTGCGCCCATTACAGGAGAACTCACAGATACGCAGTATTTT.

This chain links TRBV20-1 with TRBJ2-3, with a tentative D call TRBD1 (5 bases). Per the germline V gene, CDR1 is DFQATT and CDR2 is SNEGSKA (reference sequence). This CDR3 is built from 11 residues. The V end lost 5 bases, the J end lost 9 bases, and 12 bases lay between the germline ends. The CDR3 reads CSAFTGRTQYF. CDR3 coding DNA: TGCAGTGCTTTTACAGGTCGGACGCAGTATTTT.

The chain is built from TRBV5-1 and TRBJ2-5; 8 bases align to TRBD2. This CDR3 spans 19 amino acids. Per germline, CDR1 SGHRS and CDR2 YFSETQ. Trimming at V came to 4 bases and at J to 2 bases, leaving 19 bases not matched to a gene. Written as DNA, the CDR3 is TGCGCCAGCAGCCGACGTCTGCAGCGGGGGAGCTGGGGGCAAGAGACCCAGTACTTC. It translates to CASSRRLQRGSWGQETQYF.

This clonotype turned up a few times. The rearrangement joins TRBV20-1 to TRBJ2-7, with TRBD2 identical over 14 bases. The CDR3 extends over 15 amino acids. J lost 6 bases, V lost 4 bases, and 8 bases had no gene match. Looked up from germline, CDR1 is DFQATT and CDR2 is SNEGSKA (reference sequence). CDR3 region: CSANLGTSGGSEQYF. DNA of the CDR3: TGCAGTGCTAACCTTGGGACTAGCGGGGGTAGCGAGCAGTACTTC.

The V call is TRBV5-4, the J call TRBJ1-2; TRBD1 is a possible D gene (5 bases). The CDR3 is 14 amino acids. V lost 2 bases and J lost 2, with 10 bases in between. The germline gives CDR1 SGHNT, CDR2 YYREEE (reference sequence). The CDR3 DNA reads TGTGCCAGCAGCTTAGACAGCCACAACTATGGCTACACCTTC. Residues: CASSLDSHNYGYTF.

This clonotype was seen at least ten times. This chain uses TRBV5-1 with TRBJ1-5; 9 bases line up with TRBD1. The trim removed 3 bases at V and 4 bases at J, leaving 5 bases unmatched. The germline CDR1 and CDR2 sequences are SGHRS and YFSETQ. The CDR3 totals 15 residues. The chain's CDR3 is CASSYDGQGNQPQHF. CDR3 nucleotide sequence: TGCGCCAGCAGCTACGACGGACAGGGGAATCAGCCCCAGCATTTT.

In its sample, this clonotype was seen a few times. The chain has TRBV24-1 and TRBJ2-1, with D perhaps given as TRBD1 or TRBD2 (5 bases each). With 3 bases removed from V and 3 bases from J, the gap between germline ends came to 14 bases. Germline CDR1 and CDR2: KGHDR and SFDVKD. The CDR3 extends over 16 amino acids. In DNA form, the CDR3 reads TGTGCCACCAGTGATACAACCGGGACGCGCTACAATGAGCAGTTCTTC. Its translation is CATSDTTGTRYNEQFF.

This clonotype appeared many times. V usage is TRBV7-9 and J usage is TRBJ2-1; D is uncertain. The CDR3 totals 17 residues. CDR1 and CDR2 (germline): SEHNR, FQNEAQ (reference sequence). V lost 5 bases and J lost 6, with 23 bases in between. Written as DNA, the CDR3 is TGTGCCAGCAGCCTTCCCCTCGCAATGAGGCCCAGCAATGAGCAGTTCTTC. It specifies CASSLPLAMRPSNEQFF.

This chain connects TRBV6-2 or TRBV6-3 to TRBJ2-3; D might be TRBD2 (6 bases). This CDR3 is built from 14 residues. V dropped 5 bases and J dropped 3 bases, with 12 bases sitting between them. CDR1 is MNHEY, CDR2 SVGEGT, per germline. The chain's CDR3 is CASSTGLGTDTQYF. CDR3 bases: TGTGCCAGCAGTACGGGACTCGGAACAGATACGCAGTATTTT.

This clonotype was picked up many times. The chain couples TRBV12-3 or TRBV12-4 to TRBJ1-5; D is possibly TRBD1 (6 bases). The CDR3 sequence is 14 residues long. V lost 1 base and J 5 bases, leaving 9 bases between the germline ends. The CDR3 spells CASSLGQVHQPQHF. CDR3 DNA: TGTGCCAGCAGTTTAGGACAGGTACATCAGCCCCAGCATTTT.

This clonotype showed up just a few times. The gene calls are TRBV2 and TRBJ1-4; D unclear. Between the trimmed V and J ends, which lost 1 base and 3 bases, there was a span of 6 bases. Germline CDR1 reads SNHLY; CDR2 reads FYNNEI. This CDR3 spans 14 amino acids. The CDR3 sequence: CASSEVTSNEKLFF. Here the CDR3 DNA reads TGTGCCAGCAGTGAAGTGACATCTAATGAAAAACTGTTTTTT.

This clonotype showed up just a few times. The chain couples TRBV5-1 to TRBJ2-1; TRBD1 matches at 9 bases. J was trimmed by 7 bases and V by 9 bases; bases with no gene match: 8. The CDR3 length is 13 residues. CDR1 is SGHRS and CDR2 is YFSETQ in the germline V gene. This chain's CDR3 is CATSTGGTNEQFF. The CDR3 DNA sequence: TGCGCCACCTCGACAGGGGGTACGAATGAGCAGTTCTTC. Combining the CDR3 with reference TRBV5-1 and TRBJ2-1 gives the whole variable domain KAGVTQTPRYLIKTRGQQVTLSCSPISGHRSVSWYQQTPGQGLQFLFEYFSETQRNKGNFPGRFSGRQFSNSRSEMNVSTLELGDSALYLCATSTGGTNEQFFGPGTRLTVL.

This clonotype was seen ten or more times. The rearrangement uses TRBV7-3 and TRBJ2-1; perhaps TRBD1 as D (6 bases). CDR1 is SGHTA, CDR2 FQGTGA, per germline. The CDR3 consists of 15 residues. The V gene lost 2 bases and the J gene lost 8 bases, with 16 bases spanning the gap. The CDR3 DNA is TGTGCCAGCAGCTTAGATTATACGAAGGGGGATGAGCAGTTCTTC. This translates into CASSLDYTKGDEQFF.

This clonotype was seen repeatedly, ten times or more. The V call is TRBV7-3, the J call TRBJ1-6; D is perhaps TRBD1 (6 bases). Germline lookup yields CDR1 SGHTA and CDR2 FQGTGA. Trimming took off 5 bases at V and 7 bases at J, with 21 bases between the two ends. This CDR3 comprises 17 residues. CDR3 in DNA: TGTGCCAGCAGCCCACCACGAGAAGGGGGAAGGAATTCACCCCTCCACTTT. Amino acid sequence: CASSPPREGGRNSPLHF.

In its sample, this clonotype was seen many times. V gene TRBV4-3 combines with J gene TRBJ2-7, with D hard to call. This CDR3 spans 15 amino acids. Trimming pared 2 bases from V and 4 bases from J, leaving 15 bases between. Germline CDR1 and CDR2: LGHNA and YSLEER. CDR3 DNA sequence: TGCGCCAGCAGCCAATTAGTTATGGGGATATACGAGCAGTACTTC. Protein sequence: CASSQLVMGIYEQYF.

V and J are TRBV27 and TRBJ1-4; TRBD1 matches 7 bases. The germline V gene encodes CDR1 MNHEY and CDR2 SMNVEV (reference sequence). The trim removed 3 bases at V and 6 bases at J, leaving 1 base unmatched. CDR3 length equals 13 residues. The CDR3 sequence: CASSFGTDEKLFF. The CDR3 nucleotides read TGTGCCAGCAGTTTCGGGACAGATGAAAAACTGTTTTTT.

This clonotype was recorded a few times. The chain couples TRBV3-1 to TRBJ2-3; TRBD2 matches 13 bases. The CDR3 sequence is 16 residues long. V lost 4 bases to trimming and J lost 10 bases; unmatched junction nucleotides: 11. Germline CDR1 is LGHDT and CDR2 is YNNKEL (reference sequence). The chain's CDR3 is CASSPWTSGGPQAQYF. For the CDR3, the DNA is TGTGCCAGCAGCCCCTGGACTAGCGGGGGACCGCAGGCGCAGTATTTT.